This record concerns one T cell receptor (beta chain) sequence. Its antigen is undetermined. This record belongs to a study of human T cells and chemical hapten exposure. Study details: Weekly administration of diphenylcyclopropenone to the scalp of patients continued throughout the approximately 24-week study.

Time point here: patch test 3, about 24 weeks after DPC sensitization. As to treatment: therapeutic diphenylcyclopropenone sensitization with weekly scalp DPC. Blood draws came before every patch-test application. Under the authors' procedure: Sampled TCR counts reached a median of roughly 98,000 per sample, with values ranging from roughly 20,000 to 700,000. TCRdb independently ran MiXCR on the RACE reads; one entry per CDR3 protein. These V and J calls rely on TCRdb rather than the paper's analysis. The sample consists of roughly 100,000 distinct CDR3 sequences, less than 45% of them appearing once. V lost 8 bases, J lost 3 bases, and 16 bases lay in between. The CDR3 length is 14 residues. Germline assignment: CDR1 SNHLY and CDR2 FYNNEI. Study conclusions and caveats: Among expanded TCRs, significantly more large CDR3 similarity clusters formed than among controls.

J is TRBJ1-2 and V is TRBV2; D call uncertain. Sequencing used whole blood, obtained in connection with sensitization to the hapten diphenylcyclopropenone (DPC). This TCR derives from a man in his forties with alopecia areata. Some clones in this sample may be carry-over from other donors' samples. For the CDR3, the DNA is TGTGCCAGCCACGTGGGCAGGCGGGACTATGGCTACACCTTC. This encodes CASHVGRRDYGYTF.